The 7 T cell receptor beta chains in this list originate from one sample, sequenced in a study of T-cell memory formation after mild COVID-19. TCRdb re-called the 5' RACE reads through MiXCR, storing one row per CDR3 protein. The repertoire holds 470,000 or so distinct CDR3 sequences, roughly 25% seen once, with around 12% in the top ten. Sequenced sample: PBMCs or a T cell subset sorted from them (not recorded which). The receptors come from an adult woman who had mild COVID-19 (a few samples of this study predate the infection). Cell type and time point are not known.

This clonotype was detected a few times. The CDR3 DNA sequence: TGTGCCAGCAGTGGACCCCTCGGGTATGGCTACACCTTC. Translating it yields CASSGPLGYGYTF. The chain recombines TRBV9 with TRBJ1-2; D uncertain. V was pared by 5 bases and J by 5 bases, with 13 bases between. CDR1 is SGDLS, CDR2 YYNGEE, per germline. This CDR3 is 13 amino acids long.

V usage is TRBV6-5 and J usage is TRBJ2-7; 7 nucleotides match TRBD2. Germline CDR1 is MNHEY and CDR2 is SVGAGI. V lost 0 bases, J lost 7 bases, and 12 bases stayed unmatched. The CDR3 sequence is 16 residues long. The chain's CDR3 is CASSYSGAGRSWEQYF. The CDR3 DNA reads as TGTGCCAGCAGTTACTCGGGAGCGGGAAGGTCATGGGAGCAGTACTTC.

This clonotype was detected only a few times. The rearrangement uses TRBV29-1 and TRBJ2-3; 9 bases map to TRBD1. Germline V CDR1 and CDR2: SQVTM, ANQGSEA. The J segment lost 1 base and the V segment lost 6 bases, leaving 5 bases of the junction unmatched. The CDR3 is 14 amino acids. The CDR3 DNA reads as TGCAGCGTGGCTCGGACAGGGGGCACAGATACGCAGTATTTT. Translation gives CSVARTGGTDTQYF.

This clonotype was detected ten times or more. CDR3 region: CASSLGGFNQPQHF. The CDR3 DNA follows: TGTGCCAGCAGCTTAGGCGGATTCAATCAGCCCCAGCATTTT. The rearrangement uses TRBV7-2 and TRBJ1-5; D not certain. Germline assignment: CDR1 SGHTA and CDR2 FQGNSA. The V and J ends lost 1 base and 3 bases respectively, with 7 bases between them. The CDR3 runs 14 residues.

There are a few counts of this clonotype. This rearrangement joins TRBV18 to TRBJ1-5; D gene unclear. This CDR3 contains 13 residues. The V end lost 6 bases, the J end lost 2 bases, and 8 bases lay between the germline ends. The germline CDR1 and CDR2 sequences are KGHSH and LQKENI. The CDR3 loop reads CASSSDGNQPQHF. Here the CDR3 DNA reads TGTGCCAGCTCTTCTGACGGCAATCAGCCCCAGCATTTT. Full variable domain (remainder filled in from reference TRBV18 and TRBJ1-5): NAGVMQNPRHLVRRRGQEARLRCSPMKGHSHVYWYRQLPEEGLKFMVYLQKENIIDESGMPKERFSAEFPKEGPSILRIQQVVRGDSAAYFCASSSDGNQPQHFGDGTRLSIL.

This clonotype was recorded only once. This chain links TRBV18 with TRBJ1-5; D call uncertain. This CDR3 spans 17 amino acids. V was shortened by 4 bases and J by 6 bases, with 22 bases between the two germline ends. Germline V gives CDR1 KGHSH, CDR2 LQKENI. The CDR3 protein is CASSLQRRVWPAQPQHF. Here the CDR3 DNA reads TGTGCCAGCTCACTCCAGAGGAGGGTCTGGCCGGCTCAGCCCCAGCATTTT. Supplemented by reference TRBV18 and TRBJ1-5, the full variable domain reads NAGVMQNPRHLVRRRGQEARLRCSPMKGHSHVYWYRQLPEEGLKFMVYLQKENIIDESGMPKERFSAEFPKEGPSILRIQQVVRGDSAAYFCASSLQRRVWPAQPQHFGDGTRLSIL.

DNA for the CDR3: TGTGCCAGCAGTTACTTGGGAGCCTACACCGGGGAGCTGTTTTTT. Protein product: CASSYLGAYTGELFF. The chain is built from TRBV6-2 or TRBV6-3 and TRBJ2-2, with D possibly matching TRBD2 (5 bases). V was shortened by 1 base and J by 3 bases, with 9 bases between the two germline ends. The CDR3 is made up of 15 amino acids. Per the germline V gene, CDR1 is MNHEY and CDR2 is SVGEGT.